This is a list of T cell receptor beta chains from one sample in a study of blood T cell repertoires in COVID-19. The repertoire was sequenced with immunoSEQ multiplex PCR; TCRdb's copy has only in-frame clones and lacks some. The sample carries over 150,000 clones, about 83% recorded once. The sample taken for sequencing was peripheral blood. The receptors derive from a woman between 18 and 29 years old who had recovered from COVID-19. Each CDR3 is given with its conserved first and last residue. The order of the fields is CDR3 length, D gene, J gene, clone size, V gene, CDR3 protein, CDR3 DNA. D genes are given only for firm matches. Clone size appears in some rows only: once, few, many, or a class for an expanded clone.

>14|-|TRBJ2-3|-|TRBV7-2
CASSLSPATDTQYF
TGTGCCAGCAGCTTATCACCAGCGACAGATACGCAGTATTTT
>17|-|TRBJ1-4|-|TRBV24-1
CATSDPRAAGEDEKLFF
TGTGCCACCAGTGACCCCAGGGCGGCGGGGGAGGATGAAAAACTGTTTTTT
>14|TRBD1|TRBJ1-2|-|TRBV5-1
CASRRQGITYGYTF
TGCGCCAGCAGGCGACAGGGCATCACGTATGGCTACACCTTC
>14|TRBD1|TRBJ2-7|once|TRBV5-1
CASSLNRGSDEQYF
TGCGCCAGCAGCTTGAACAGGGGGTCCGACGAGCAGTACTTC
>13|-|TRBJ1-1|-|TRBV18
CASSPSSGAVAFF
TGTGCCAGCTCACCCTCCTCTGGGGCCGTGGCTTTCTTT
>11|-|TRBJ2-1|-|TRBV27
CASTDYNEQFF
TGTGCCAGTACAGACTACAATGAGCAGTTCTTC
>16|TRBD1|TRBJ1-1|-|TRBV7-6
CASSPRDRALNTEAFF
TGTGCCAGCAGCCCCCGGGACAGGGCACTGAACACTGAAGCTTTCTTT
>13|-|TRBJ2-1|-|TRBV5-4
CAARQSSYNEQFF
TGTGCCGCACGACAGAGCTCCTACAATGAGCAGTTCTTC
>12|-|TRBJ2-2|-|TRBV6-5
CASSGFTGELFF
TGTGCCAGCAGCGGTTTCACCGGGGAGCTGTTTTTT
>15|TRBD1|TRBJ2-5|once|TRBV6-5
CASSSLTGGAETQYF
TGTGCCAGCAGTTCCTTAACAGGGGGCGCCGAGACCCAGTACTTC
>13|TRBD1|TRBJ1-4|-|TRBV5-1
CASRDREGEKLFF
TGCGCCAGCAGGGACAGGGAGGGTGAAAAACTGTTTTTT